The T cell receptor (beta chain) described here comes from a study of cytomegalovirus exposure and HLA in healthy donors. Concerning this clone itself: The antigen is not known.

Regarding the study as a whole: One later analysis reportedly identified an Asian-associated ancestry cluster that showed fewer N-insertions than the approximately 700-donor mean.

V gave up 3 bases and J gave up 2 bases; unmatched junction bases: 9. The CDR3 loop spans 17 amino acids. Germline V gene lookup returns CDR1 SGHAT and CDR2 FQDESV (reference sequence). The study ran its PCR with 60 Vbeta and 13 Jbeta primers. The protocol was immunoSEQ multiplex PCR, while the TCRdb copy is restricted to in-frame clones and leaves out a portion. The table includes roughly 100,000 clones, roughly 80% detected once. The chain combines TRBV11-1 with TRBJ1-2; 10 bases map to TRBD1. Sequencing input: PBMCs. The sequence came from a female donor in good health and CMV-seropositive. The CDR3 DNA reads as TGTGCCAGCAGCTTTGGGACAGGGGATTCACGAAACTATGGCTACACCTTC. It specifies CASSFGTGDSRNYGYTF.